This T cell receptor beta chain was recovered during a study of blood T cells in healthy people across ages. The CDR3 is 13 residues long. Germline assignment: CDR1 GTSNPN and CDR2 SVGIG (reference sequence). Concerning this clonotype itself: Its antigen is undetermined.

Whole-study findings and limits: Estimates of diversity drawn from one million T cells were considered underestimates.

Primers used in a second PCR of roughly 7 to 11 cycles were a sample-barcoded 5' primer and a J-beta primer mix. MiXCR, applied by TCRdb to the 5' RACE reads, yields one record per CDR3 protein. The repertoire holds roughly 650,000 distinct CDR3 sequences, approximately 29% seen once, with roughly 15% in the top ten. The receptor comes from a woman aged 80 or over in good health. This chain joins TRBV30 and TRBJ2-5; D may be TRBD2 (5 bases). The J call may be wrong; the DNA end is better matched by TRBJ2-7. The material sequenced was blood. CDR3 region: CAWSPYGGYEQYF. The CDR3 nucleotides read TGTGCCTGGAGTCCTTACGGAGGCTACGAGCAGTACTTC.